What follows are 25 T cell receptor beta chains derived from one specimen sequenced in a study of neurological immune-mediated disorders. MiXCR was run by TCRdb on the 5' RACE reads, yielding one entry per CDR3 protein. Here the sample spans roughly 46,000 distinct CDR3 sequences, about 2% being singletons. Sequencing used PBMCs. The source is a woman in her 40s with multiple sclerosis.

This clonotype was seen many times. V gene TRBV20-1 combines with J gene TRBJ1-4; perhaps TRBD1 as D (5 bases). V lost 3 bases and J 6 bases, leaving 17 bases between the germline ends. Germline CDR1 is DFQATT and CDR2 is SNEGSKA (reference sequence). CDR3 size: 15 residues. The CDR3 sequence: CSARQGGVDDEKLFF. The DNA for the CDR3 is TGCAGTGCTAGGCAGGGTGGCGTGGATGATGAAAAACTGTTTTTT.

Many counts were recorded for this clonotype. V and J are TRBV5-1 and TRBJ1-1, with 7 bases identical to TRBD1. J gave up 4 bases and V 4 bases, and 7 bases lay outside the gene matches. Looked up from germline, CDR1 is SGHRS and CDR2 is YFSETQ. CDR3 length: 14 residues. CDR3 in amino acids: CASSGTPGGTEAFF. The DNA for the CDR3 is TGCGCCAGCAGCGGTACCCCAGGGGGCACTGAAGCTTTCTTT.

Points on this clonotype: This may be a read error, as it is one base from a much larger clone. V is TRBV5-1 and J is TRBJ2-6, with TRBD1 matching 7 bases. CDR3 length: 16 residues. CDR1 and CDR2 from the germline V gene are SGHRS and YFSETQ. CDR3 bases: TGCGCCAGCAGCTTGCAAGGGGGCGGTGGGGCCAAAGTCCTGACTTTC. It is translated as CASSLQGGGGAKVLTF. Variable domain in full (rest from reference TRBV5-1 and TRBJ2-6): KAGVTQTPRYLIKTRGQQVTLSCSPISGHRSVSWYQQTPGQGLQFLFEYFSETQRNKGNFPGRFSGRQFSNSRSEMNVSTLELGDSALYLCASSLQGGGGAKVLTFGAGSRLTVL.

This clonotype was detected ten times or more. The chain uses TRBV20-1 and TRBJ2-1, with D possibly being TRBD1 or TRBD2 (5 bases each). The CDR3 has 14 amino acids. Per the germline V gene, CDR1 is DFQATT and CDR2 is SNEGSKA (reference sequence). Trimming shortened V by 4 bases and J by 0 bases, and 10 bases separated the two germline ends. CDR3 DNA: TGCAGTGCTATTCCGGGGACCTCCTACAATGAGCAGTTCTTC. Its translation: CSAIPGTSYNEQFF.

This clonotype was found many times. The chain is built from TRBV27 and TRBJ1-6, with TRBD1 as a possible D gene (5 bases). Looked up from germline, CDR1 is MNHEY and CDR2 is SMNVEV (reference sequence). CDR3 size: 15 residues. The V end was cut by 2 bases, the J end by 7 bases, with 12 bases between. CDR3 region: CASSLGGGSNSPLHF. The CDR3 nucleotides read TGTGCCAGCAGTTTAGGGGGGGGGTCGAATTCACCCCTCCACTTT.

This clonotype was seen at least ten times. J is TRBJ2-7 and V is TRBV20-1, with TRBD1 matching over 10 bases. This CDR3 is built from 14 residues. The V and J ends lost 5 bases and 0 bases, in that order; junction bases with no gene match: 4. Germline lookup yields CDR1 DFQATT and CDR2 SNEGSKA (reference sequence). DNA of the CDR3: TGCAGTGCTGGCGACAGGGGGCCCTCCTACGAGCAGTACTTC. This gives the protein CSAGDRGPSYEQYF.

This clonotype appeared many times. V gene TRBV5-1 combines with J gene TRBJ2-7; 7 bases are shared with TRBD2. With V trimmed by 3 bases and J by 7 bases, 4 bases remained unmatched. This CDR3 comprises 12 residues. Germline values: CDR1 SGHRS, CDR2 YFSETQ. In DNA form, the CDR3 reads TGCGCCAGCAGCTATAGTAGCGGGGAGCAGTACTTC. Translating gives CASSYSSGEQYF.

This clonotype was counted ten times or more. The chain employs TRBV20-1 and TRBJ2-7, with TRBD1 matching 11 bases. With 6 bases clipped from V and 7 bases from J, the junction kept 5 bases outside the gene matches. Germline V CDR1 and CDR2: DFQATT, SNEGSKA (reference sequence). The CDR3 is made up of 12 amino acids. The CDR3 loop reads CSARDRGEEQYF. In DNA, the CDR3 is TGCAGTGCAAGGGACAGGGGGGAAGAGCAGTACTTC.

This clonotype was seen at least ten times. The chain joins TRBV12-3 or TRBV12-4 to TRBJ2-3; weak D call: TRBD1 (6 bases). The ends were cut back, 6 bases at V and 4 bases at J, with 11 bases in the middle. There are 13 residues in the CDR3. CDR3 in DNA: TGTGCCAGCAGATTGTCAGGGGCAGATACGCAGTATTTT. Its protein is CASRLSGADTQYF.

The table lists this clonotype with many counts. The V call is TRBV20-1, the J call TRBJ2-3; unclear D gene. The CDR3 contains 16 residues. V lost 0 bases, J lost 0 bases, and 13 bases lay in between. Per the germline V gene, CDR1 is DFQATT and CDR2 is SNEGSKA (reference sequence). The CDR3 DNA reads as TGCAGTGCTAGAGATCTGGCGACGTCTAGCACAGATACGCAGTATTTT. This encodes CSARDLATSSTDTQYF.

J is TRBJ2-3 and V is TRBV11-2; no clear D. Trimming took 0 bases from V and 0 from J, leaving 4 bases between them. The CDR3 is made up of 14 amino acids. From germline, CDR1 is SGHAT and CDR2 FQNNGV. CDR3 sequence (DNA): TGTGCCAGCAGCTTAGATCAGAGCACAGATACGCAGTATTTT. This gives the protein CASSLDQSTDTQYF.

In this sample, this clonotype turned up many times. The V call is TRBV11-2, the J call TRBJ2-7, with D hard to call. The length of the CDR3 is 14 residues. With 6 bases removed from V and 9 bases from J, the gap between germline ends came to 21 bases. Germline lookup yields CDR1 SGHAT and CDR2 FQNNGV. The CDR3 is CASRLPASSQGQYF. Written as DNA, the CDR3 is TGTGCCAGCAGACTACCGGCCTCCTCTCAAGGGCAGTACTTC.

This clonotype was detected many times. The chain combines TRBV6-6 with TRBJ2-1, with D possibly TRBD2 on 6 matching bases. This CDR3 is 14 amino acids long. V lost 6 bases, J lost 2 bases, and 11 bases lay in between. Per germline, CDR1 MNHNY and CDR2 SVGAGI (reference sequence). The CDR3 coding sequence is TGTGCCAGCAGCCGGGACTCTACCTACAATGAGCAGTTCTTC. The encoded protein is CASSRDSTYNEQFF.

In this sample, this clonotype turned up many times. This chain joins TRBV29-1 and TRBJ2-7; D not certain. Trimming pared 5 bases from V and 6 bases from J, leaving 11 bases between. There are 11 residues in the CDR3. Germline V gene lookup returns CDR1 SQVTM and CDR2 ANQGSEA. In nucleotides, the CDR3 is TGCAGCGTTCACACCGGGCGCGAGCAGTACTTC. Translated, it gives CSVHTGREQYF.

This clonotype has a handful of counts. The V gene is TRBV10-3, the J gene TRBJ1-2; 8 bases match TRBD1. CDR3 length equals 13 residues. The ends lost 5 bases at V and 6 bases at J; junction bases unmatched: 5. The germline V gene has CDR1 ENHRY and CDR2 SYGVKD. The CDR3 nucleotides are TGTGCCATCAGTTTCCAGGGGGCAGATGGCTACACCTTC. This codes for CAISFQGADGYTF.

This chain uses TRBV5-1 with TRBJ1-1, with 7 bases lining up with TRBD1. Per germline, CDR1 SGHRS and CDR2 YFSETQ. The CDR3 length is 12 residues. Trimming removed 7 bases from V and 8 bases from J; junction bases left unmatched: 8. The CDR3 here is CASSTSGQEAFF. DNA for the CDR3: TGCGCCAGCTCGACTTCGGGACAGGAAGCTTTCTTT.

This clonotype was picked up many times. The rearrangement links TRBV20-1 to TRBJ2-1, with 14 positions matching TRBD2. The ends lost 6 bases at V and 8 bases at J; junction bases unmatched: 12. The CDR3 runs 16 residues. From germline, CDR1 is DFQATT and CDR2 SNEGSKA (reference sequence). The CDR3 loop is CSAGSLGTSGGDEQFF. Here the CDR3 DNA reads TGCAGTGCCGGGAGCTTAGGGACTAGCGGGGGCGATGAGCAGTTCTTC.

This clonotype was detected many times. CDR3 residues: CASSYSTGYGYTF. The CDR3 nucleotides read TGTGCCAGCAGTTACTCGACGGGCTATGGCTACACCTTC. The rearrangement joins TRBV6-5 to TRBJ1-2; no clear D gene. The CDR3 is 13 amino acids. Trimming left V 0 bases short and J 4 bases short, with 6 bases between. The germline gives CDR1 MNHEY, CDR2 SVGAGI.

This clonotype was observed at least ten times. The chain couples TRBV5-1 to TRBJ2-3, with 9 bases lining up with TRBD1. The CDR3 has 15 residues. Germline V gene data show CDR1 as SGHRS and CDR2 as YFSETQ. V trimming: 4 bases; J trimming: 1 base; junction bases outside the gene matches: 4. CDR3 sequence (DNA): TGCGCCAGCAGCGAAAGGACAGGGGGCACAGATACGCAGTATTTT. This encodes CASSERTGGTDTQYF.

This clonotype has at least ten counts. CDR3 region: CASSLNPRHITGELFF. The CDR3 DNA reads TGCGCCAGCAGCCTTAACCCTAGACATATCACCGGGGAGCTGTTTTTT. J is TRBJ2-2 and V is TRBV5-1; no definite D call. V dropped 4 bases and J dropped 4 bases, with 17 bases sitting between them. The V gene's germline CDR1 is SGHRS and CDR2 YFSETQ. The CDR3 contains 16 residues.

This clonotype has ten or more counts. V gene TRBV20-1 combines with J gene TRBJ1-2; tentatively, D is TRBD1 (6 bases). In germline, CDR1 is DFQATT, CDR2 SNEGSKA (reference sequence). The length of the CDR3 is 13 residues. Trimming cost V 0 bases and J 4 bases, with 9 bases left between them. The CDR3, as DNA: TGCAGTGCTAGAGAGGGGGCCTCCTATGGCTACACCTTC. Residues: CSAREGASYGYTF.

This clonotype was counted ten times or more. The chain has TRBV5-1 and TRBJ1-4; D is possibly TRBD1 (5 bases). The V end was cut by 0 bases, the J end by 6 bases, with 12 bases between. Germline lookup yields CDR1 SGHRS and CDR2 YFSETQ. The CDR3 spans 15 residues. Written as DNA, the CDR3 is TGCGCCAGCAGCTTGGTGGGGCAGACTCATGAAAAACTGTTTTTT. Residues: CASSLVGQTHEKLFF.

The CDR3 DNA is TGTGCCAGCAGGACTAGCGGGGGCACAGATACGCAGTATTTT. As protein: CASRTSGGTDTQYF. The V call is TRBV12-3 or TRBV12-4, the J call TRBJ2-3; 11 nucleotides agree with TRBD2. The CDR3 consists of 14 residues. V gave up 6 bases and J gave up 1 base; unmatched junction bases: 0.

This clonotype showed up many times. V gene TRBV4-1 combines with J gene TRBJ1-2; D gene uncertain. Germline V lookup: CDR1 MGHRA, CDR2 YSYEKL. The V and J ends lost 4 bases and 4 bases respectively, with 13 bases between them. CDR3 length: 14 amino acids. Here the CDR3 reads CASSPPTASYGYTF. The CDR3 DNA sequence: TGCGCCAGCAGCCCTCCTACAGCCAGCTATGGCTACACCTTC.

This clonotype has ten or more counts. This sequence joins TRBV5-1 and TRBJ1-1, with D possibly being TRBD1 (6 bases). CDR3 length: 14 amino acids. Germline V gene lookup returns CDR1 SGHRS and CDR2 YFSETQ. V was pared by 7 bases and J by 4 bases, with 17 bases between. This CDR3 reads CASHSFTRGTEAFF. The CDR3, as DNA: TGCGCCAGCCACAGCTTTACCAGGGGCACTGAAGCTTTCTTT.